Listed below are T cell receptor beta chains from one sample, sequenced in a study of blood T cell repertoires in COVID-19. TCRdb's table, derived via immunoSEQ multiplex PCR, lists solely in-frame clones and lacks some. Of about 180,000 clones listed, roughly 85% were seen once; the top ten hold roughly 9.7%. Sequencing was done on a sample of peripheral blood. These receptors all come from a human donor with active or convalescent COVID-19. The donor label of this sample is uncertain. Both conserved end residues are part of each CDR3. Each record gives: CDR3 protein, CDR3 DNA, clone size, D gene, V gene, J gene. D genes are given only for firm matches. The size field is filled for only some rows; it gives once, few, many or a size class.

cdr3_aa: CASSLLAGGAYQETQYF
cdr3_nt: TGTGCCAGCAGCTTACTAGCGGGGGGGGCGTACCAAGAGACCCAGTACTTC
clone_size: NA
d_call: TRBD2
v_call: TRBV5-4
j_call: TRBJ2-5

cdr3_aa: CASSLSGGALSYNEQFF
cdr3_nt: TGTGCCAGCAGCCTTAGCGGGGGGGCCCTGTCCTACAATGAGCAGTTCTTC
clone_size: NA
d_call: TRBD2
v_call: TRBV5-4
j_call: TRBJ2-1

cdr3_aa: CASSFGIVRTGKRLGAGANVLTF
cdr3_nt: TGTGCCAGCAGTTTCGGGATTGTGCGGACAGGGAAACGCTTAGGGGCTGGGGCCAACGTCCTGACTTTC
clone_size: NA
d_call: TRBD1
v_call: TRBV27
j_call: TRBJ2-6

cdr3_aa: CASSQTDIFNEKLFF
cdr3_nt: TGTGCCAGCAGCCAAACCGACATCTTTAATGAAAAACTGTTTTTT
clone_size: once
d_call: NA
v_call: TRBV3-1/TRBV3-2
j_call: TRBJ1-4

cdr3_aa: CASSPGQGRSPLHF
cdr3_nt: TGTGCCAGCAGCCCGGGACAGGGACGATCACCCCTCCACTTT
clone_size: few
d_call: TRBD1
v_call: TRBV28
j_call: TRBJ1-6

cdr3_aa: CASSLVGGESGRVYEQYF
cdr3_nt: TGTGCCAGCAGCTTGGTGGGTGGGGAAAGCGGGAGGGTTTACGAGCAGTACTTC
clone_size: NA
d_call: TRBD2
v_call: TRBV5-6
j_call: TRBJ2-7

cdr3_aa: CASSETVTGGLTDTQYF
cdr3_nt: TGTGCCAGCAGCGAAACAGTTACAGGGGGCCTCACAGATACGCAGTATTTT
clone_size: NA
d_call: TRBD1
v_call: TRBV9
j_call: TRBJ2-3

cdr3_aa: CASSLSRAATNEKLFF
cdr3_nt: TGTGCCAGCAGTTTATCGCGGGCCGCAACTAATGAAAAACTGTTTTTT
clone_size: NA
d_call: NA
v_call: TRBV27
j_call: TRBJ1-4

cdr3_aa: CASSFRTPLHF
cdr3_nt: TGTGCCAGCAGTTTCCGTACACCCCTCCACTTT
clone_size: NA
d_call: NA
v_call: TRBV28
j_call: TRBJ1-6

cdr3_aa: CASSLDSPGYEAFF
cdr3_nt: TGTGCCAGCAGCTTGGACTCTCCAGGTTATGAAGCTTTCTTT
clone_size: NA
d_call: NA
v_call: TRBV5-6
j_call: TRBJ1-1

cdr3_aa: CASRWTEDQPQHF
cdr3_nt: TGTGCCAGCAGGTGGACAGAAGATCAGCCCCAGCATTTT
clone_size: NA
d_call: NA
v_call: TRBV6-5
j_call: TRBJ1-5

cdr3_aa: CASSPFGGEKNEQYF
cdr3_nt: TGTGCCAGCAGCCCCTTCGGAGGGGAGAAAAACGAGCAGTACTTC
clone_size: NA
d_call: NA
v_call: TRBV5-6
j_call: TRBJ2-7

cdr3_aa: CASSPSRDYEQYF
cdr3_nt: TGTGCCAGCTCACCATCCAGGGACTACGAGCAGTACTTC
clone_size: NA
d_call: NA
v_call: TRBV18
j_call: TRBJ2-7

cdr3_aa: CASSAAGTGSLGGYTF
cdr3_nt: TGTGCCAGCAGTGCAGCCGGGACAGGGAGCCTAGGGGGCTACACCTTC
clone_size: NA
d_call: TRBD1
v_call: TRBV6-1
j_call: TRBJ1-2

cdr3_aa: CASRREGQEQYF
cdr3_nt: TGTGCCAGCCGGCGGGAGGGCCAGGAGCAGTACTTC
clone_size: NA
d_call: TRBD2
v_call: TRBV2
j_call: TRBJ2-7

cdr3_aa: CASTVGLAGYNEQFF
cdr3_nt: TGTGCCAGTACCGTAGGACTAGCGGGGTACAATGAGCAGTTCTTC
clone_size: NA
d_call: TRBD2
v_call: TRBV19
j_call: TRBJ2-1

cdr3_aa: CASSQTPGSYGYTF
cdr3_nt: TGTGCCAGCAGCCAAACTCCGGGTAGTTATGGCTACACCTTC
clone_size: NA
d_call: NA
v_call: TRBV3-1/TRBV3-2
j_call: TRBJ1-2

cdr3_aa: CASSSEQGLGQPQHF
cdr3_nt: TGTGCCAGCAGCTCGGAACAGGGTTTGGGTCAGCCCCAGCATTTT
clone_size: once
d_call: NA
v_call: TRBV7-9
j_call: TRBJ1-5

cdr3_aa: CASSLLAFGGAARETQYF
cdr3_nt: TGTGCCAGCAGCTTATTGGCCTTCGGCGGTGCGGCGCGGGAGACCCAGTACTTC
clone_size: few
d_call: NA
v_call: TRBV7-2
j_call: TRBJ2-5

cdr3_aa: CASSGGQGATGELFF
cdr3_nt: TGTGCCAGCAGCGGAGGACAGGGAGCAACCGGGGAGCTGTTTTTT
clone_size: NA
d_call: TRBD1
v_call: TRBV9
j_call: TRBJ2-2

cdr3_aa: CASSLGGTGSYGYTF
cdr3_nt: TGTGCCAGCAGCTTAGGGGGGACAGGGTCATATGGCTACACCTTC
clone_size: NA
d_call: TRBD1
v_call: TRBV7-2
j_call: TRBJ1-2

cdr3_aa: CASRAKPQHF
cdr3_nt: TGTGCCAGTCGAGCGAAGCCCCAGCATTTT
clone_size: NA
d_call: NA
v_call: TRBV10-3
j_call: TRBJ1-5

cdr3_aa: CASSLEGLEAFF
cdr3_nt: TGTGCCAGCAGTTTAGAGGGACTTGAAGCTTTCTTT
clone_size: NA
d_call: NA
v_call: TRBV12-3/TRBV12-4
j_call: TRBJ1-1

cdr3_aa: CASTREPSRGREKLFF
cdr3_nt: TGTGCCAGCACCCGGGAGCCCAGCAGGGGGCGTGAAAAACTGTTTTTT
clone_size: NA
d_call: TRBD1
v_call: TRBV7-2
j_call: TRBJ1-4

cdr3_aa: CASSQGGQVKGDTQYF
cdr3_nt: TGTGCCAGCAGCCAAGGGGGACAGGTTAAGGGAGATACGCAGTATTTT
clone_size: NA
d_call: TRBD1
v_call: TRBV4-2
j_call: TRBJ2-3

cdr3_aa: CASSRHPQGTDTQYF
cdr3_nt: TGTGCCAGCAGCCGTCATCCCCAGGGAACAGATACGCAGTATTTT
clone_size: NA
d_call: NA
v_call: TRBV11-2
j_call: TRBJ2-3

cdr3_aa: CASSLAAPLAKNIQYF
cdr3_nt: TGTGCCAGCAGCTTAGCAGCTCCCCTAGCCAAAAACATTCAGTACTTC
clone_size: NA
d_call: NA
v_call: TRBV7-2
j_call: TRBJ2-4

cdr3_aa: CAWSGRGLISPLHF
cdr3_nt: TGTGCCTGGAGTGGTAGGGGGCTTATTTCACCCCTCCACTTT
clone_size: NA
d_call: TRBD1
v_call: TRBV30
j_call: TRBJ1-6

cdr3_aa: CASRERGVGEQYF
cdr3_nt: TGTGCCAGCAGGGAGCGGGGAGTGGGGGAGCAGTACTTC
clone_size: once
d_call: TRBD2
v_call: TRBV5-4
j_call: TRBJ2-7

cdr3_aa: CASSGRDTGGHQPQHF
cdr3_nt: TGTGCCAGCAGCGGACGGGACACCGGAGGCCATCAGCCCCAGCATTTT
clone_size: NA
d_call: NA
v_call: TRBV21-1
j_call: TRBJ1-5

cdr3_aa: CASSSGQGASSYEQYF
cdr3_nt: TGTGCCAGCAGTTCGGGACAGGGGGCGAGCTCCTACGAGCAGTACTTC
clone_size: NA
d_call: TRBD1
v_call: TRBV6-6
j_call: TRBJ2-7

cdr3_aa: CASSFASGGYNEQFF
cdr3_nt: TGTGCCAGCAGCTTCGCGAGCGGGGGGTACAATGAGCAGTTCTTC
clone_size: few
d_call: TRBD2
v_call: TRBV7-2
j_call: TRBJ2-1

cdr3_aa: CASSFNTGAYEQFF
cdr3_nt: TGTGCCAGCAGTTTTAATACGGGAGCCTATGAGCAGTTCTTC
clone_size: NA
d_call: NA
v_call: TRBV27
j_call: TRBJ2-1

cdr3_aa: CATRGLGQNSYEQYF
cdr3_nt: TGTGCCACCCGCGGCTTGGGTCAAAACTCCTACGAGCAGTACTTC
clone_size: NA
d_call: NA
v_call: TRBV19
j_call: TRBJ2-7

cdr3_aa: CASSIGGAGGASYEQYF
cdr3_nt: TGTGCCAGTAGTATAGGGGGGGCAGGGGGCGCTTCCTACGAGCAGTACTTC
clone_size: NA
d_call: TRBD1
v_call: TRBV19
j_call: TRBJ2-7

cdr3_aa: CASSLALGGAYEQYF
cdr3_nt: TGTGCCAGCAGCTTAGCGCTGGGGGGTGCCTACGAGCAGTACTTC
clone_size: NA
d_call: NA
v_call: TRBV7-9
j_call: TRBJ2-7

cdr3_aa: CAIKRGGNEQFF
cdr3_nt: TGTGCCATTAAAAGGGGTGGGAATGAGCAGTTCTTC
clone_size: NA
d_call: NA
v_call: TRBV10-3
j_call: TRBJ2-1

cdr3_aa: CASSLPSGANTGELFF
cdr3_nt: TGTGCCAGCAGCTTGCCCAGCGGGGCGAACACCGGGGAGCTGTTTTTT
clone_size: once
d_call: TRBD2
v_call: TRBV5-4
j_call: TRBJ2-2

cdr3_aa: CASSSIVAGGMYF
cdr3_nt: TGTGCCAGCAGCTCAATCGTAGCGGGAGGAATGTACTTC
clone_size: NA
d_call: TRBD2
v_call: TRBV7-6
j_call: TRBJ2-7

cdr3_aa: CASSQWGLAGGSGSTDTQYF
cdr3_nt: TGCGCCAGCAGCCAATGGGGACTAGCGGGAGGGTCAGGCAGCACAGATACGCAGTATTTT
clone_size: NA
d_call: TRBD2
v_call: TRBV5-1
j_call: TRBJ2-3

cdr3_aa: CASSAPGQGNSPLHF
cdr3_nt: TGTGCCAGCAGCGCCCCGGGACAGGGGAATTCACCCCTCCACTTT
clone_size: NA
d_call: TRBD1
v_call: TRBV9
j_call: TRBJ1-6

cdr3_aa: CASSELRADQETQYF
cdr3_nt: TGTGCCAGCAGTGAATTGAGGGCCGATCAAGAGACCCAGTACTTC
clone_size: NA
d_call: NA
v_call: TRBV6-1
j_call: TRBJ2-5

cdr3_aa: CASSELAGGSYEQYF
cdr3_nt: TGTGCCAGCAGTGAATTAGCGGGAGGCTCCTACGAGCAGTACTTC
clone_size: NA
d_call: TRBD2
v_call: TRBV6-1
j_call: TRBJ2-7

cdr3_aa: CASSAQGGGNTIYF
cdr3_nt: TGTGCCAGCAGCGCCCAGGGGGGAGGAAACACCATATATTTT
clone_size: once
d_call: TRBD1
v_call: TRBV9
j_call: TRBJ1-3

cdr3_aa: CASSMSRFTDTQYF
cdr3_nt: TGTGCCAGTAGTATGAGTCGCTTCACAGATACGCAGTATTTT
clone_size: NA
d_call: NA
v_call: TRBV19
j_call: TRBJ2-3

cdr3_aa: CASSLEGGRLRDTQYF
cdr3_nt: TGCGCCAGCAGCTTGGAAGGCGGGAGGTTGAGAGATACGCAGTATTTT
clone_size: NA
d_call: TRBD2
v_call: TRBV5-1
j_call: TRBJ2-3

cdr3_aa: CASSSVPGELFF
cdr3_nt: TGTGCCAGTAGTTCGGTCCCCGGGGAGCTGTTTTTT
clone_size: NA
d_call: NA
v_call: TRBV19
j_call: TRBJ2-2

cdr3_aa: CASSPIGLAGFEQYF
cdr3_nt: TGTGCCAGCAGCCCTATCGGGTTAGCGGGGTTCGAGCAGTACTTC
clone_size: NA
d_call: TRBD2
v_call: TRBV7-2
j_call: TRBJ2-7

cdr3_aa: CASSSYRSGGLAAYQETQYF
cdr3_nt: TGTGCTAGCAGCTCATATCGGAGTGGGGGACTAGCGGCATACCAAGAGACCCAGTACTTC
clone_size: NA
d_call: TRBD2
v_call: TRBV7-7
j_call: TRBJ2-5

cdr3_aa: CASSLDLISGGPITDTQYF
cdr3_nt: TGTGCCAGCAGCTTAGACCTCATTAGCGGGGGGCCTATCACAGATACGCAGTATTTT
clone_size: NA
d_call: TRBD2
v_call: TRBV11-2
j_call: TRBJ2-3

cdr3_aa: CASSVEPDNFYEQYF
cdr3_nt: TGTGCCAGCAGCGTAGAGCCGGACAACTTCTACGAGCAGTACTTC
clone_size: NA
d_call: NA
v_call: TRBV9
j_call: TRBJ2-7

cdr3_aa: CASSSTVGYEQYF
cdr3_nt: TGTGCCAGCAGTTCGACAGTAGGCTACGAGCAGTACTTC
clone_size: NA
d_call: NA
v_call: TRBV6-6
j_call: TRBJ2-7

cdr3_aa: CASGFGSGRSTDTQYF
cdr3_nt: TGTGCTAGTGGCTTCGGTAGCGGGAGAAGCACAGATACGCAGTATTTT
clone_size: NA
d_call: TRBD2
v_call: TRBV12-5
j_call: TRBJ2-3

cdr3_aa: CASSLRGDRGPDTQYF
cdr3_nt: TGCGCCAGCAGCCTGAGGGGAGACAGGGGTCCAGATACGCAGTATTTT
clone_size: once
d_call: TRBD1
v_call: TRBV4-1
j_call: TRBJ2-3

cdr3_aa: CASSRTGGTGNTIYF
cdr3_nt: TGTGCCAGCAGTAGGACAGGGGGGACTGGAAACACCATATATTTT
clone_size: NA
d_call: TRBD1
v_call: TRBV25-1
j_call: TRBJ1-3

cdr3_aa: CASSLKHAYGYTF
cdr3_nt: TGTGCCAGCAGCTTAAAACACGCCTATGGCTACACCTTC
clone_size: NA
d_call: NA
v_call: TRBV7-2
j_call: TRBJ1-2

cdr3_aa: CASSTSGHTVTDTQYF
cdr3_nt: TGTGCCAGTAGTACGTCGGGACATACTGTCACAGATACGCAGTATTTT
clone_size: NA
d_call: NA
v_call: TRBV19
j_call: TRBJ2-3

cdr3_aa: CASSQGPRFLGSNEQFF
cdr3_nt: TGTGCCAGCAGCCAAGGGCCCCGATTTCTAGGTAGCAATGAGCAGTTCTTC
clone_size: NA
d_call: NA
v_call: TRBV3-1/TRBV3-2
j_call: TRBJ2-1

cdr3_aa: CASRAQGAWGNTEAFF
cdr3_nt: TGTGCCAGTAGGGCCCAGGGGGCGTGGGGGAACACTGAAGCTTTCTTT
clone_size: NA
d_call: TRBD1
v_call: TRBV19
j_call: TRBJ1-1

cdr3_aa: CASSLGSGDSPLHF
cdr3_nt: TGCGCCAGCAGCTTGGGTTCAGGGGATTCACCCCTCCACTTT
clone_size: NA
d_call: NA
v_call: TRBV5-1
j_call: TRBJ1-6